Reported below is one TCR beta chain. Its antigen is unknown. The individuals who served as donors were healthy Caucasians living in Russia, aged about 6 to 95. The authors drew around 9.3 milliliters of peripheral blood from each donor. Isolating PBMCs gave at least 6 million of these cells per sample. Next came a second PCR, run for about 7 to 12 cycles, which used a sample-barcoded 5' primer along with a J-beta primer mix. Each CDR3 protein gets one entry after TCRdb re-called the 5' RACE reads with MiXCR. Of some 880,000 distinct CDR3 sequences listed, under 40% are singletons. The data originate from a study of blood T cells in healthy people across ages. Study-wide points: No one knew whether donors had CMV, which possibly confounded expanded clonotype changes.

Germline CDR1 reads SGHTA; CDR2 reads FQGNSA. Unmatched junction bases numbered 6, after V lost 5 bases and J lost 4 bases. The CDR3 consists of 14 residues. Sequenced sample: blood. The source is a man aged 18-30 years in good health. The chain recombines TRBV7-2 with TRBJ2-5, with 8 bases fitting TRBD1. CDR3 amino acids: CASSLRTGTETQYF. CDR3 bases: TGTGCCAGCAGCCTTAGGACAGGGACAGAGACCCAGTACTTC. The full variable domain, in which reference TRBV7-2 and TRBJ2-5 provide the parts outside the CDR3, is GAGVSQSPSNKVTEKGKDVELRCDPISGHTALYWYRQSLGQGLEFLIYFQGNSAPDKSGLPSDRFSAERTGGSVSTLTIQRTQQEDSAVYLCASSLRTGTETQYFGPGTRLLVL.